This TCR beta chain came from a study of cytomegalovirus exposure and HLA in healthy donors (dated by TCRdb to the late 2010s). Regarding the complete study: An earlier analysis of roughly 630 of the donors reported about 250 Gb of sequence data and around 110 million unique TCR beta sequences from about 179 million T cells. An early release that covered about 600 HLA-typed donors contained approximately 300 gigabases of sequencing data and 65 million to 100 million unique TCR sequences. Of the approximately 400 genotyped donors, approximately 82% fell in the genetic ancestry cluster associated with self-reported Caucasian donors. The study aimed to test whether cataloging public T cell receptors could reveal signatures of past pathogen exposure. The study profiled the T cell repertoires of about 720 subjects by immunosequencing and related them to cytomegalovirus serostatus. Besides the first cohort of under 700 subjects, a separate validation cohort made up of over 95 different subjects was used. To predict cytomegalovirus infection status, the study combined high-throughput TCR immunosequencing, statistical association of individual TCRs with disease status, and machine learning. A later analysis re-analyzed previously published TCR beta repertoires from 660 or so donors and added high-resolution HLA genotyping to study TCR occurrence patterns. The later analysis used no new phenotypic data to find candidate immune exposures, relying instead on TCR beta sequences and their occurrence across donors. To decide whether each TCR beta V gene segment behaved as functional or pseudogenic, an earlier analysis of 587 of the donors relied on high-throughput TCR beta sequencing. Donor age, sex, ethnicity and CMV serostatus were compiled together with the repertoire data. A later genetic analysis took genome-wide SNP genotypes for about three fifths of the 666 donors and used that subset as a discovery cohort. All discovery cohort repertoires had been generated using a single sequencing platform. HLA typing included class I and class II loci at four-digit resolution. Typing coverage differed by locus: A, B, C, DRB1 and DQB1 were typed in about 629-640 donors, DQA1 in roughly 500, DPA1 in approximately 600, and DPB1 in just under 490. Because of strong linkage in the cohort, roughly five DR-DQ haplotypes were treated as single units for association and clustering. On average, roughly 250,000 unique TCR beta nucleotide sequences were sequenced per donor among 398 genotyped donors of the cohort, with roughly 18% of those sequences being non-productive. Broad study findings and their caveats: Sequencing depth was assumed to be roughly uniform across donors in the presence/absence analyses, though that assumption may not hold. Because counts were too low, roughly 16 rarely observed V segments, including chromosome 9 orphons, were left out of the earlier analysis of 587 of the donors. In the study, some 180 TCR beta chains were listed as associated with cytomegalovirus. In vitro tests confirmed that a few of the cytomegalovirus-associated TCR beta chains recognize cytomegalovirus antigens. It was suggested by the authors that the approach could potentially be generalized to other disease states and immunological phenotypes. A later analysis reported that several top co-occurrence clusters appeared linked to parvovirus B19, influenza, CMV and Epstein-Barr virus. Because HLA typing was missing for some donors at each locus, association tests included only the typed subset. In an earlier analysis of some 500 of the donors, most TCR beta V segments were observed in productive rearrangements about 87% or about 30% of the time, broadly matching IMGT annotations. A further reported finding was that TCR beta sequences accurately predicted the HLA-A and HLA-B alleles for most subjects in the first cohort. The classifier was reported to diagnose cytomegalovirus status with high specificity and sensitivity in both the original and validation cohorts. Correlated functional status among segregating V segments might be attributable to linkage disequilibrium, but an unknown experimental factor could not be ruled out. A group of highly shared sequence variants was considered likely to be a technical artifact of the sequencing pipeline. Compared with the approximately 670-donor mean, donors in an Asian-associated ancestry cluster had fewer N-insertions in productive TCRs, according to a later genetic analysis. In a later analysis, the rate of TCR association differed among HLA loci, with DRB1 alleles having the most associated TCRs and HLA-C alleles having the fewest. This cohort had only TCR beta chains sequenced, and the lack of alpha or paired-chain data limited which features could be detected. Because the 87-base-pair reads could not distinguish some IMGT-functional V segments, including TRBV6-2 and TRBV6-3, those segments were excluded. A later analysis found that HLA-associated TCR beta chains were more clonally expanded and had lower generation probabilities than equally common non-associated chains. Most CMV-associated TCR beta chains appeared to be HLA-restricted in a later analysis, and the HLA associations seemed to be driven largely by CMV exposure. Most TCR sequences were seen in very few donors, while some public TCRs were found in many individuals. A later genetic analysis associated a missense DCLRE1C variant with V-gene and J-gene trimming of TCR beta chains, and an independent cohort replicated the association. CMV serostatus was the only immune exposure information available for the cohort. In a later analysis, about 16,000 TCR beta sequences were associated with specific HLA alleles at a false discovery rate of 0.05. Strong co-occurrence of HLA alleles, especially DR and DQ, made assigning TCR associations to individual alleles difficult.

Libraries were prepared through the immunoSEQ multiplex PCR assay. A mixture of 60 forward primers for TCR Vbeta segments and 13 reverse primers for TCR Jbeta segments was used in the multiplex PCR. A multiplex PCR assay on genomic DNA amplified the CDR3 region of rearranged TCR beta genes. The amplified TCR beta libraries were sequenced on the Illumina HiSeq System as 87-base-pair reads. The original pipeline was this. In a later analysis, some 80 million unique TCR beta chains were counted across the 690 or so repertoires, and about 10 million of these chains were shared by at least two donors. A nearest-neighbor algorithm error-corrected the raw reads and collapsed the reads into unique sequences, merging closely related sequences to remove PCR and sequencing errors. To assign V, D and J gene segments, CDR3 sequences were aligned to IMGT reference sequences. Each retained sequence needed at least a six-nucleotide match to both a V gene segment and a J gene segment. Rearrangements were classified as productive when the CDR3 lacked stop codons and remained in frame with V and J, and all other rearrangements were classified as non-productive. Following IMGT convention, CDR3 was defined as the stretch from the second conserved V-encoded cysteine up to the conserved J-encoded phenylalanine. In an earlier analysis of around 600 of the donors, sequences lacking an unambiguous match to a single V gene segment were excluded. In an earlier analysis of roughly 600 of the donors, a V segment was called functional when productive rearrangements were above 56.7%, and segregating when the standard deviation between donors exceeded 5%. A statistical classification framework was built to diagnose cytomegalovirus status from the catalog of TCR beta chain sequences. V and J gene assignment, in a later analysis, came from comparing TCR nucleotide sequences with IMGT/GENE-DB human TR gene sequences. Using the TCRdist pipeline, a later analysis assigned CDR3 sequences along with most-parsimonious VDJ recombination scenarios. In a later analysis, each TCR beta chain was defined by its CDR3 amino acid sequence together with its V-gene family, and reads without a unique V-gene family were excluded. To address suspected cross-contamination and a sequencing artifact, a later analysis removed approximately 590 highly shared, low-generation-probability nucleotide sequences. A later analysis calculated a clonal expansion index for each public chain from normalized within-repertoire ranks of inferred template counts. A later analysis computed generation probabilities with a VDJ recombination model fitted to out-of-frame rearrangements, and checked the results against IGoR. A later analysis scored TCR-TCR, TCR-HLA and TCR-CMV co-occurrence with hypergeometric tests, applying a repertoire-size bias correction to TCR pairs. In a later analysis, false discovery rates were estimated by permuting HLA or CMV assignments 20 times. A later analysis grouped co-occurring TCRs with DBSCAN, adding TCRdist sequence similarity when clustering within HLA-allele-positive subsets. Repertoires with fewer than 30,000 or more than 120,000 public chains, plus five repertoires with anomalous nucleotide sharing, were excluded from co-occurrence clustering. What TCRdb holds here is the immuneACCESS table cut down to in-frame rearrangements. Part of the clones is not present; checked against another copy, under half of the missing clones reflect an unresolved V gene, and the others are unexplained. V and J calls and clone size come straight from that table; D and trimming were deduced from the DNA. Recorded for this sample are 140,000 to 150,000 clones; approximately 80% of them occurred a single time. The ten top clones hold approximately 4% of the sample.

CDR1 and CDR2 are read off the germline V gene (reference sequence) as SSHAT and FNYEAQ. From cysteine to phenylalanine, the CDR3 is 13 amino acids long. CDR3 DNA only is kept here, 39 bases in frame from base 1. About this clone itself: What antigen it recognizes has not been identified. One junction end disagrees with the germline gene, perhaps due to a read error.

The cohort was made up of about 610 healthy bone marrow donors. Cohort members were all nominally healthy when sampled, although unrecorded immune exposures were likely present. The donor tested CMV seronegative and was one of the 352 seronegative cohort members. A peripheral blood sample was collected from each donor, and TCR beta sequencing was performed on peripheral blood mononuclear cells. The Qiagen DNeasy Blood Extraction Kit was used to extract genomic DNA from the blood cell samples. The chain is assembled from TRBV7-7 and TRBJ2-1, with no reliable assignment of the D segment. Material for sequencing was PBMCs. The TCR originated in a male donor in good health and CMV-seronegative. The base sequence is TGTGCTAGCAGTTCTATTCGGTCGGGTGAGCAGTTCTTC. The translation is CASSSIRSGEQFF.